The sequence of this T cell receptor (beta chain) was determined in a study of blood T cell repertoires in COVID-19. The wider study: Samples of COVID-19 (acute and convalescent) were obtained from the United States, Italy and Spain.

There are 13 residues in the CDR3. Germline values: CDR1 SGHAT, CDR2 FQNNGV. V was cut by 0 bases and J by 3 bases, with 6 bases left in between. Participants' reported clinical history set cohort assignment. Authors' methods: Nucleated cell counts were estimated from reference gene primer amplification. Clones were read by immunoSEQ multiplex PCR, and TCRdb kept only the in-frame ones, dropping some. The V and J calls and clone size are taken from that table; D and trimming were inferred from the DNA. The repertoire consists of about 360,000 clones, with 88% occurring once and the leading ten covering 2% to 2.5%.

The source is a woman between 40 and 50 years old with acute COVID-19. Sequenced: PBMCs or T cells enriched from blood (not recorded which). The chain joins TRBV11-2 to TRBJ2-7; unclear D gene. This CDR3 is CASSLDTGYEQYF. CDR3 bases: TGTGCCAGCAGCTTAGATACGGGCTACGAGCAGTACTTC.